Listed below are T cell receptor beta chains from one sample, sequenced in a study of blood T cell repertoires in COVID-19. Measured with immunoSEQ multiplex PCR; TCRdb has only the in-frame clones, and not every one. The top ten clones hold over 9% of a sample with some 120,000 clones, under 85% of them seen once. Sequenced: peripheral blood. All receptors derive from a woman aged 55-75 years with acute or convalescent COVID-19. Both conserved end residues are part of each CDR3. D genes are given only for firm matches. Clone size appears in some rows only: once, few, many, or a class for an expanded clone.

v_call	d_call	clone_size	j_call	cdr3_aa	cdr3_nt
TRBV6-1	NA	few	TRBJ1-2	CASSEMQGEYGYTF	TGTGCCAGCAGTGAAATGCAGGGTGAGTATGGCTACACCTTC
TRBV6-5	TRBD2	NA	TRBJ2-1	CASSTGGVSYNEQFF	TGTGCCAGCAGTACCGGGGGGGTCTCCTACAATGAGCAGTTCTTC
TRBV19	NA	NA	TRBJ1-2	CASRFKDRNYGYTF	TGTGCCAGTAGGTTCAAAGACAGGAACTATGGCTACACCTTC
TRBV14	NA	NA	TRBJ1-2	CASSQVEINRGYTF	TGTGCCAGCAGCCAAGTAGAGATAAATCGAGGCTACACCTTC
TRBV28	TRBD1	NA	TRBJ2-5	CASSPRQGKLPSLRMRETQYF	TGTGCCAGCAGTCCTAGACAGGGGAAGCTCCCAAGTCTGCGGATGCGAGAGACCCAGTACTTC
TRBV5-6	NA	NA	TRBJ1-5	CASSLGVRGKKEDQPQHF	TGTGCCAGCAGCTTGGGTGTCAGGGGAAAAAAAGAGGATCAGCCCCAGCATTTT
TRBV3-1/TRBV3-2	NA	NA	TRBJ1-4	CASSQAFGQEKLFF	TGTGCCAGCAGCCAAGCCTTCGGACAGGAAAAACTGTTTTTT
TRBV6-5	TRBD1	once	TRBJ1-4	CASSSRQGATNEKLFF	TGTGCCAGCAGTTCCAGACAGGGCGCAACTAATGAAAAACTGTTTTTT
TRBV29-1	TRBD1	NA	TRBJ1-1	CSVAGQGREAFF	TGCAGCGTTGCCGGACAGGGGCGTGAAGCTTTCTTT
TRBV6-5	NA	NA	TRBJ1-6	CASSTKQGPSPLHF	TGTGCCAGCAGTACCAAACAGGGCCCATCACCCCTCCACTTT
TRBV29-1	NA	NA	TRBJ1-5	CSVMTGAYAQHF	TGCAGCGTAATGACAGGAGCTTACGCCCAGCATTTT
TRBV15	NA	NA	TRBJ2-5	CATSNRLLRGETQYF	TGTGCCACCAGCAACCGCCTATTGCGGGGAGAGACCCAGTACTTC
TRBV6-6	TRBD1	NA	TRBJ1-5	CASNSQGGPQHF	TGTGCCAGCAATTCGCAGGGGGGGCCCCAGCATTTT
TRBV5-1	NA	few	TRBJ2-3	CASSHGGGGASDTQYF	TGCGCCAGCAGCCATGGGGGCGGGGGAGCGTCAGATACGCAGTATTTT
TRBV19	TRBD1	NA	TRBJ1-5	CASSIVPRGNSNQPQHF	TGTGCCAGTAGTATAGTCCCCAGGGGGAATAGCAATCAGCCCCAGCATTTT
TRBV6-5	TRBD1	NA	TRBJ2-5	CASSSGPGQGLKYF	TGTGCCAGCAGCTCAGGCCCGGGACAGGGATTAAAGTACTTC
TRBV4-1	TRBD1	NA	TRBJ1-4	CASSPPGQTNEKLFF	TGCGCCAGCAGCCCGCCGGGACAGACGAATGAAAAACTGTTTTTT
TRBV14	TRBD1	once	TRBJ2-1	CASSRDSVSDNEQFF	TGTGCCAGCAGCCGGGACAGCGTCAGCGACAATGAGCAGTTCTTC
TRBV3-1/TRBV3-2	NA	NA	TRBJ2-2	CASSQVGGAKNSRELFF	TGTGCCAGCAGCCAAGTTGGGGGGGCGAAGAATTCCAGGGAGCTGTTTTTT
TRBV5-1	TRBD1	NA	TRBJ2-5	CASSLVPPGQGMETQYF	TGCGCCAGCAGCTTGGTACCCCCGGGACAGGGGATGGAGACCCAGTACTTC
TRBV2	NA	NA	TRBJ2-5	CASRRGGLQETQYF	TGTGCCAGCAGGAGGGGGGGGCTCCAAGAGACCCAGTACTTC
TRBV18	TRBD1	NA	TRBJ1-2	CASSPPGQGAAGYTF	TGTGCCAGCTCACCCCCGGGACAGGGGGCGGCCGGCTACACCTTC
TRBV19	NA	few	TRBJ1-2	CASSPQNTYGYTF	TGTGCCAGTAGTCCACAGAATACCTATGGCTACACCTTC
TRBV2	NA	NA	TRBJ2-7	CASILGGADYEQYF	TGTGCCAGCATTTTAGGGGGGGCTGACTACGAGCAGTACTTC
TRBV3-1/TRBV3-2	NA	NA	TRBJ1-4	CASSPDSSEKLFF	TGTGCCAGCAGCCCCGATAGCAGTGAAAAACTGTTTTTT
TRBV28	TRBD1	NA	TRBJ2-2	CASSSSGTENTGELFF	TGTGCCAGCAGTTCCTCCGGGACAGAGAACACCGGGGAGCTGTTTTTT
TRBV27	TRBD2	few	TRBJ2-3	CASTERGPGDTQYF	TGTGCCAGCACCGAGCGGGGGCCGGGAGATACGCAGTATTTT
TRBV7-2	NA	NA	TRBJ1-1	CASSLAFGGGTEAFF	TGTGCCAGCAGCTTAGCTTTCGGGGGAGGAACTGAAGCTTTCTTT